These 26 T cell receptor beta chains were all obtained from the same sample, sequenced in a study of blood T cell repertoires in COVID-19. Sequencing used immunoSEQ multiplex PCR; TCRdb keeps in-frame clones, though not all of them. This table holds hundreds of thousands of clones, 85% to 90% found once. Source material: peripheral blood. The receptors shown here come from a woman aged 18 to 35 with acute or convalescent COVID-19.

The chain joins TRBV7-9 to TRBJ1-2, with 12 bases identical to TRBD1. With 3 bases clipped from V and 6 bases from J, the junction kept 11 bases outside the gene matches. The CDR3 covers 17 residues. Germline V gene data show CDR1 as SEHNR and CDR2 as FQNEAQ (reference sequence). CDR3 region: CASSFPPGQGAQNGYTF. CDR3 in DNA: TGTGCCAGCAGCTTTCCACCGGGACAGGGGGCGCAAAATGGCTACACCTTC.

The rearrangement uses TRBV25-1 and TRBJ2-7, with D possibly matching TRBD2 (6 bases). The ends were cut back, 7 bases at V and 6 bases at J, with 25 bases in the middle. The V gene's germline CDR1 is MGHDK and CDR2 SYGVNS. The CDR3 totals 16 residues. CDR3 residues: CASMAGQNLEVIEQYF. CDR3 nucleotide sequence: TGTGCCAGCATGGCGGGGCAGAACCTTGAAGTAATCGAGCAGTACTTC.

The chain joins TRBV5-6 to TRBJ2-1; D is undetermined. Germline loops: CDR1 SGHDT, CDR2 YYEEEE. The CDR3 loop spans 12 amino acids. Trimming shortened V by 1 base and J by 9 bases, and 8 bases separated the two germline ends. DNA for the CDR3: TGTGCCAGCAGCTTGAGACTGGGTGAGCAGTTCTTC. Translating gives CASSLRLGEQFF.

This clone came up a few times. The V call is TRBV28, the J call TRBJ2-3, with 10 bases that match TRBD1. This CDR3 spans 18 amino acids. Looked up from germline, CDR1 is MDHEN and CDR2 is SYDVKM. The trim removed 6 bases at V and 2 bases at J, leaving 14 bases unmatched. The CDR3 loop reads CASRNGQGGSWDTDTQYF. CDR3 nucleotides: TGTGCCAGCAGGAATGGACAGGGGGGAAGCTGGGACACAGATACGCAGTATTTT.

This clone was found a few times. The rearrangement uses TRBV6-4 and TRBJ2-7; no reliable D call. Trimming left V 4 bases short and J 0 bases short, with 13 bases between. CDR3 length: 15 amino acids. Germline V gene data show CDR1 as MRHNA and CDR2 as SNTAGT. CDR3 amino acids: CASSVLPGPSYEQYF. The CDR3 DNA is TGTGCCAGCAGTGTCCTTCCAGGTCCCTCCTACGAGCAGTACTTC.

This clone occurred once. The gene calls are TRBV12-3 or TRBV12-4 and TRBJ1-1; tentative D call: TRBD1 (6 bases). V lost 7 bases and J lost 2, with 11 bases in between. There are 13 residues in the CDR3. The CDR3 here is CASIAQGNTEAFF. The DNA of the CDR3 is TGTGCCAGCATCGCACAGGGAAACACTGAAGCTTTCTTT.

The CDR3 loop is CASSLEGWVRNSPLHF. DNA for the CDR3: TGTGCCAGCAGCTTAGAGGGGTGGGTTAGGAATTCACCCCTCCACTTT. The gene calls are TRBV7-2 and TRBJ1-6, with D maybe TRBD1 (5 bases). In germline, CDR1 is SGHTA, CDR2 FQGNSA. Trimming stripped 1 base from V and 7 bases from J, with 14 bases between. This CDR3 contains 16 residues.

CDR3 bases: TGCAGCGTTCGAAATTTAAGCCGGGATGCGTTGTTTTTT. Protein: CSVRNLSRDALFF. This chain joins TRBV29-1 and TRBJ2-2, with D perhaps matching TRBD2 (5 bases). The CDR3 totals 13 residues. Germline V lookup: CDR1 SQVTM, CDR2 ANQGSEA. Trimming left V 5 bases short and J 15 bases short, with 22 bases between.

The genes are TRBV2 and TRBJ1-1; weak D call: TRBD1 (5 bases). V was clipped by 6 bases and J by 2 bases, with 19 bases between them. CDR1 is SNHLY and CDR2 is FYNNEI in the germline V gene. CDR3 length equals 16 residues. CDR3 in DNA: TGTGCCAGCAGAGTTCCCAGGGACGGGGGAAACACTGAAGCTTTCTTT. It codes for CASRVPRDGGNTEAFF.

This rearrangement joins TRBV19 to TRBJ1-2; D is possibly TRBD1 (6 bases). From germline, CDR1 is LNHDA and CDR2 SQIVND (reference sequence). This CDR3 has 14 amino acids. With 5 bases removed from V and 4 bases from J, the gap between germline ends came to 14 bases. In DNA form, the CDR3 reads TGTGCCAGTAGTGTACAGGGAGAAGGCTATGGCTACACCTTC. Amino acids: CASSVQGEGYGYTF.

The chain employs TRBV6-1 and TRBJ1-5; D remains ambiguous. Germline CDR1 is MNHNS and CDR2 is SASEGT. The V end was cut by 3 bases, the J end by 2 bases, with 5 bases between. The CDR3 runs 13 residues. The CDR3: CASSDRGNQPQHF. CDR3 sequence (DNA): TGTGCCAGCAGTGACCGGGGCAATCAGCCCCAGCATTTT.

As to this clone: Other DNA variants within this sample encode the same CDR3. J is TRBJ1-5 and V is TRBV6-2 or TRBV6-3; 8 positions match TRBD1. In germline, CDR1 is MNHEY, CDR2 SVGEGT. J gave up 6 bases and V 5 bases, and 6 bases lay outside the gene matches. The CDR3 totals 14 residues. The CDR3 DNA follows: TGTGCCAGCAGTCCCGGACAGGGTAGTCAGCCCCAGCATTTT. This translates into CASSPGQGSQPQHF.

The chain employs TRBV6-2 or TRBV6-3 and TRBJ1-2; D gene unclear. There are 15 residues in the CDR3. Germline V CDR1 and CDR2: MNHEY, SVGEGT. V lost 4 bases to trimming and J lost 0 bases, with 12 bases between them. The CDR3 region has the DNA TGTGCCAGCAGTTCAGCCGAGGTCGCTAACTATGGCTACACCTTC. Its protein product is CASSSAEVANYGYTF.

The gene calls are TRBV27 and TRBJ2-7; TRBD1 matches at 7 bases. CDR3 length: 16 residues. V shed 5 bases, J shed 3 bases, and the junction held 13 bases outside the gene matches. Germline V gene data show CDR1 as MNHEY and CDR2 as SMNVEV (reference sequence). CDR3 sequence: CASSLFTGALLYEQYF. Here the CDR3 DNA reads TGTGCCAGCAGTCTCTTCACAGGGGCCCTCCTCTACGAGCAGTACTTC.

There are many counts of this clone. The rearrangement joins TRBV13 to TRBJ1-2; D is unresolved. This CDR3 spans 14 amino acids. Germline CDR1 is PRHDT and CDR2 is FYEKMQ (reference sequence). The V end was cut by 2 bases, the J end by 0 bases, with 7 bases between. The CDR3 spells CASSLFRANYGYTF. For the CDR3, the DNA is TGTGCCAGCAGCTTATTTCGCGCTAACTATGGCTACACCTTC.

V and J are TRBV29-1 and TRBJ1-3; D is perhaps TRBD1 (6 bases). Trimming stripped 1 base from V and 1 base from J, with 11 bases between. Germline CDR1 is SQVTM and CDR2 is ANQGSEA. This CDR3 is built from 15 residues. CDR3 in amino acids: CSVEGVGGSGNTIYF. CDR3 bases: TGCAGCGTTGAAGGGGTAGGGGGATCTGGAAACACCATATATTTT.

The V call is TRBV4-1, the J call TRBJ1-3, with 7 nucleotides matching TRBD1. V lost 3 bases and J lost 4; bases outside the gene matches: 6. Looked up from germline, CDR1 is MGHRA and CDR2 is YSYEKL. The CDR3 sequence is 15 residues long. The CDR3 coding sequence is TGCGCCAGCAGCCAGGCAGGGGGTTCCGGAAACACCATATATTTT. It encodes CASSQAGGSGNTIYF.

This chain links TRBV15 with TRBJ1-3; maybe TRBD1 (6 bases). Germline loops: CDR1 LNHNV, CDR2 YYDKDF (reference sequence). The CDR3 spans 15 residues. V shed 0 bases and J shed 4 bases, with 10 bases lying between them. The CDR3 sequence is CATSRDQGTGNTIYF. As DNA, the CDR3 is TGTGCCACCAGCAGAGATCAGGGGACGGGAAACACCATATATTTT.

This sequence joins TRBV6-1 and TRBJ2-3; no clear D. The CDR3 spans 16 residues. CDR1 is MNHNS and CDR2 is SASEGT in the germline V gene. Trimming stripped 3 bases from V and 0 bases from J, with 13 bases between. The CDR3 bases are TGTGCCAGCAGTGATTGGCCCCTTTTCAGCACAGATACGCAGTATTTT. It codes for CASSDWPLFSTDTQYF.

V and J are TRBV7-9 and TRBJ2-2; D is undetermined. Deletions cut 3 bases from V and 1 base from J, with 15 bases between. CDR3 size: 17 residues. The germline CDR1 and CDR2 sequences are SEHNR and FQNEAQ (reference sequence). CDR3 nucleotides: TGTGCCAGCAGCTTCTGGCGGTTTAGCCTGAACACCGGGGAGCTGTTTTTT. This sequence encodes CASSFWRFSLNTGELFF.

This chain connects TRBV7-2 to TRBJ2-1; a possible D gene is TRBD2 (7 bases). The V end was cut by 6 bases, the J end by 6 bases, with 18 bases between. Looked up from germline, CDR1 is SGHTA and CDR2 is FQGNSA. The CDR3 is made up of 15 amino acids. CDR3 DNA: TGTGCCAGCAGACAAGGGGGGGTTGAGGGCAATGAGCAGTTCTTC. Residues: CASRQGGVEGNEQFF.

V and J are TRBV2 and TRBJ1-4, with D possibly being TRBD1 (5 bases). Trimming stripped 1 base from V and 5 bases from J, with 11 bases between. Per germline, CDR1 SNHLY and CDR2 FYNNEI. The CDR3 has 15 amino acids. CDR3 in DNA: TGTGCCAGCAGTGAAGAAGGGGCTGGGAATGAAAAACTGTTTTTT. Protein sequence: CASSEEGAGNEKLFF.

The genes are TRBV24-1 and TRBJ2-1, with a weak D call TRBD2 (5 bases). The germline V gene has CDR1 KGHDR and CDR2 SFDVKD. Deletions cut 4 bases from V and 8 bases from J, with 11 bases between. CDR3 length equals 13 residues. CDR3 region: CATSDTLGYEQFF. DNA for the CDR3: TGTGCCACCAGTGACACACTAGGATATGAGCAGTTCTTC.

This rearrangement joins TRBV18 to TRBJ1-3, with a tentative D call TRBD1 (6 bases). This CDR3 spans 14 amino acids. V was shortened by 1 base and J by 4 bases, with 8 bases between the two germline ends. Per the germline V gene, CDR1 is KGHSH and CDR2 is LQKENI. CDR3 DNA: TGTGCCAGCTCACCACAAGGGGGAGGAAACACCATATATTTT. Its protein is CASSPQGGGNTIYF.

There are a few counts of this clone. This chain joins TRBV29-1 and TRBJ1-2, with TRBD1 as a possible D gene (6 bases). This CDR3 comprises 16 residues. Germline V gene data show CDR1 as SQVTM and CDR2 as ANQGSEA. Trimming removed 2 bases from V and 0 bases from J, with 16 bases in between. CDR3 in DNA: TGCAGCGTTGAAAGGGGGGGGCTCGATTCTAACTATGGCTACACCTTC. This sequence encodes CSVERGGLDSNYGYTF.

The chain uses TRBV2 and TRBJ1-3; unclear D gene. Germline V gives CDR1 SNHLY, CDR2 FYNNEI. Trimming shortened V by 6 bases and J by 0 bases, and 12 bases separated the two germline ends. This CDR3 comprises 15 residues. The CDR3 DNA reads TGTGCCAGCAGCCGTCAAGCGAGCTCTGGAAACACCATATATTTT. Translating gives CASSRQASSGNTIYF.